These 8 T cell receptor beta chains were sequenced from one sample in a study of neurological immune-mediated disorders. This sample's time point: longitudinal time-point 3. Each CDR3 protein gets one entry after TCRdb re-called the 5' RACE reads with MiXCR. The sample records roughly 100,000 distinct CDR3 sequences, about 10% being singletons. Sample: PBMCs. The source of these receptors is a female donor with HTLV-1-associated myelopathy (HAM/TSP).

This chain connects TRBV6-1 to TRBJ2-2; no definite D call. Germline V lookup: CDR1 MNHNS, CDR2 SASEGT. CDR3 length: 13 amino acids. With 6 bases removed from V and 2 bases from J, the gap between germline ends came to 7 bases. The CDR3 DNA sequence: TGTGCCAGCAGCCTATATAACACCGGGGAGCTGTTTTTT. This encodes CASSLYNTGELFF.

This clonotype came up many times. The chain is built from TRBV7-9 and TRBJ2-2; no clear D. CDR1 is SEHNR and CDR2 is FQNEAQ in the germline V gene (reference sequence). V was cut by 4 bases and J by 6 bases, with 6 bases left in between. The CDR3 consists of 12 residues. CDR3 sequence (DNA): TGTGCCAGCAGCTCAAAGGCCGGGGAGCTGTTTTTT. This translates into CASSSKAGELFF.

This clonotype was recorded many times. The CDR3 sequence: CASSLGQGGQPQHF. The CDR3 DNA follows: TGCGCCAGCAGCTTGGGCCAGGGAGGGCAGCCCCAGCATTTT. The chain joins TRBV5-1 to TRBJ1-5, with D perhaps matching TRBD1 (5 bases). Per germline, CDR1 SGHRS and CDR2 YFSETQ. Deletions cut 0 bases from V and 7 bases from J, with 11 bases between. The CDR3 has 14 amino acids.

This clonotype occurred a few times. J is TRBJ2-7 and V is TRBV6-2 or TRBV6-3; TRBD1 aligns across 7 bases. Trimming took 4 bases from V and 2 from J; bases not matched to a gene: 8. The germline V gene has CDR1 MNHEY and CDR2 SVGEGT. CDR3 length: 15 amino acids. The CDR3 region is CASSLRTGLTYEQYF. For the CDR3, the DNA is TGTGCCAGCAGTTTACGGACAGGATTAACCTACGAGCAGTACTTC.

This chain links TRBV24-1 with TRBJ2-1; D is undetermined. CDR1 is KGHDR, CDR2 SFDVKD, per germline. The CDR3 sequence is 13 residues long. Trimming removed 3 bases from V and 4 bases from J, with 6 bases in between. CDR3 nucleotide sequence: TGTGCCACCAGTGATCCTAATTACAATGAGCAGTTCTTC. Translation: CATSDPNYNEQFF.

The chain employs TRBV5-1 and TRBJ2-2; TRBD1 aligns across 8 bases. The CDR3 loop spans 16 amino acids. The V segment lost 7 bases and the J segment 6 bases; nucleotides outside the gene matches: 14. Per the germline V gene, CDR1 is SGHRS and CDR2 is YFSETQ. CDR3 amino acids: CASYFTMTGDAGELFF. CDR3 in DNA: TGCGCCAGCTACTTCACCATGACAGGGGACGCCGGGGAGCTGTTTTTT. Using reference TRBV5-1 and TRBJ2-2 for the parts outside the CDR3, the full variable domain is KAGVTQTPRYLIKTRGQQVTLSCSPISGHRSVSWYQQTPGQGLQFLFEYFSETQRNKGNFPGRFSGRQFSNSRSEMNVSTLELGDSALYLCASYFTMTGDAGELFFGEGSRLTVL.

This clonotype was seen repeatedly, ten times or more. The V and J genes are TRBV11-2 and TRBJ2-2; 8 bases are a match to TRBD1. The CDR3 spans 14 residues. Germline V gives CDR1 SGHAT, CDR2 FQNNGV. V shed 2 bases, J shed 6 bases, and the junction held 2 bases outside the gene matches. The CDR3 bases are TGTGCCAGCAGCTTAAAACAGGGGGCCGGGGAGCTGTTTTTT. This translates into CASSLKQGAGELFF. Supplemented by reference TRBV11-2 and TRBJ2-2, the full variable domain reads EAGVAQSPRYKIIEKRQSVAFWCNPISGHATLYWYQQILGQGPKLLIQFQNNGVVDDSQLPKDRFSAERLKGVDSTLKIQPAKLEDSAVYLCASSLKQGAGELFFGEGSRLTVL.

The sample holds many counts of this clonotype. The chain couples TRBV20-1 to TRBJ2-7, with 9 bases identical to TRBD2. The CDR3 extends over 16 amino acids. V gave up 1 base and J gave up 2 bases; unmatched junction bases: 9. The germline V gene encodes CDR1 DFQATT and CDR2 SNEGSKA (reference sequence). The CDR3 sequence is CSARGPFSGGAYEQYF. The CDR3 region has the DNA TGCAGTGCTAGAGGTCCCTTTAGCGGGGGAGCCTACGAGCAGTACTTC.